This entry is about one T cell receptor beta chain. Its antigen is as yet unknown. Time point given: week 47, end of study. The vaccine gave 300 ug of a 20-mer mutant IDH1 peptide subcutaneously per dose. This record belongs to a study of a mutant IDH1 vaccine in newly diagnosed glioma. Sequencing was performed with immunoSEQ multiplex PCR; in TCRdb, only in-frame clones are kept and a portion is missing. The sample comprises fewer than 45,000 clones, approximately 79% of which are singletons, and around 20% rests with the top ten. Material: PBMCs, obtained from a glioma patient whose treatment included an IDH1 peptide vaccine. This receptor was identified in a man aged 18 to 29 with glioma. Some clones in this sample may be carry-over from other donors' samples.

This chain's CDR3 is CASSVGPATPQHF. The CDR3 DNA reads as TGTGCCAGCAGCGTAGGACCGGCCACCCCCCAGCATTTT. The V gene is TRBV9, the J gene TRBJ1-5; D uncertain. V gave up 0 bases and J gave up 10 bases, with 11 bases separating them. CDR1 and CDR2 (germline): SGDLS, YYNGEE. This CDR3 region has 13 residues.